The subject of this entry is one T cell receptor (beta chain). The CDR3 runs to 14 residues. Germline V gene data show CDR1 as SQVTM and CDR2 as ANQGSEA. Deletions cut 4 bases from V and 7 bases from J, with 19 bases between. This record comes from a study of blood T cell repertoires in COVID-19. On the study more broadly: PBMCs, B-cell-depleted T cells, or T cells provided the cDNA or gDNA that made up the material.

Study processing details: The authors estimated nucleated cell counts from reference gene primer amplification. This table comes from immunoSEQ multiplex PCR, and its TCRdb copy is limited to in-frame clones, with some not included. Clonal size and the V and J genes are those of that table, whereas D and trimming came from the DNA. The data show about 190,000 clones, 60% to 85% seen once. Material for sequencing was peripheral blood. The receptor was derived from a man aged 55-75 years with active or convalescent COVID-19. The genes are TRBV29-1 and TRBJ1-1, with D possibly being TRBD1 (5 bases). The CDR3 is CSVVGQGIGGEAFF. CDR3 coding DNA: TGCAGCGTTGTTGGTCAGGGAATCGGCGGTGAAGCTTTCTTT.